Listed below are T cell receptor beta chains from one sample, sequenced in a study of T cell responses to AZD1222 COVID-19 vaccine. Method: immunoSEQ multiplex PCR; TCRdb's copy keeps in-frame clones and lacks some. The sample includes roughly 70,000 clones, under 90% of them seen just once. This material consisted of peripheral blood, taken 28 days after the second AZD1222 dose. These receptors originate from an adult who received the AZD1222 COVID-19 vaccine. CDR3s include the opening cysteine and the closing phenylalanine or tryptophan. The D gene is left open where the match is weak. A clone size is listed for some rows: how often the clone was seen (once, few, many), or a class if it is expanded.

j_call	clone_size	v_call	d_call	cdr3_nt	cdr3_aa
TRBJ2-1	once	TRBV9	TRBD1	TGTGCCAGCAGCGTGCACCCCCCAGGGACAGCTAACAATGAGCAGTTCTTC	CASSVHPPGTANNEQFF
TRBJ1-2	.	TRBV10-3	.	TGTGCCATCAGTGAGACTCGGACAGCTCGCTATGGCTACACCTTC	CAISETRTARYGYTF
TRBJ1-2	.	TRBV6-5	TRBD1	TGTGCCAGCAGAAACGCAGGGGGCTATGGCTACACCTTC	CASRNAGGYGYTF
TRBJ1-2	.	TRBV6-1	TRBD1	TGTGCCAGCAGTGTTGGGCTTGGGACAGCCCTCGTAAACTATGGCTACACCTTC	CASSVGLGTALVNYGYTF
TRBJ2-7	.	TRBV18	TRBD1	TGTGCCAGCTCACCAGGGACAGGGTCGGGCGAGCAGTACTTC	CASSPGTGSGEQYF
TRBJ1-1	.	TRBV13	.	TGTGCCAGCAGCTCAGGACGGAGGAAGACTGAAGCTTTCTTT	CASSSGRRKTEAFF
TRBJ1-2	once	TRBV6-5	.	TGTGCCAGCAGTTACATCCGGGATTATGGCTACACCTTC	CASSYIRDYGYTF
TRBJ1-1	.	TRBV14	.	TGTGCCAGCAGCCAAGTCCCGGATAACACTGAAGCTTTCTTT	CASSQVPDNTEAFF
TRBJ1-2	.	TRBV7-9	.	TGTGCCAGCAGCTTAGCAGGGTATGGCTACACCTTC	CASSLAGYGYTF
TRBJ2-3	.	TRBV19	.	TGTGCCAGTAGTACGAGCACAGATACGCAGTATTTT	CASSTSTDTQYF
TRBJ1-6	.	TRBV28	.	TGTGCCAGCAGTTGGGAGGACAGTACCCCCCACTTT	CASSWEDSTPHF